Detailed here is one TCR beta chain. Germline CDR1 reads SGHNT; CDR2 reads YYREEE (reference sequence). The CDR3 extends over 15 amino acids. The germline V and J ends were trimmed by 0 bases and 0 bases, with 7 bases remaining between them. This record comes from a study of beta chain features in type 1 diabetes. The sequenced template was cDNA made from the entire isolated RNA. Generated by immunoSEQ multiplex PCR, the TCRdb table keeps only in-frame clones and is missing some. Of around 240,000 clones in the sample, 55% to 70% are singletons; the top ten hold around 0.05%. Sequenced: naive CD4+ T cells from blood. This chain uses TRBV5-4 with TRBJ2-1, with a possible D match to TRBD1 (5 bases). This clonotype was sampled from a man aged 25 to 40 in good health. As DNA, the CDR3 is TGTGCCAGCAGCTTGGGACAGAGCTCCTACAATGAGCAGTTCTTC. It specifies CASSLGQSSYNEQFF.